Here is one T cell receptor (beta chain) with its context. This sample stems from a study of shared clonotypes between healthy human individuals. Positively selected for CCR7, the CD45RO-negative cells used as naive CD8 cells excluded terminally differentiated effector memory CD45RA+ cells. At the deep level, the assay was run. For each subset, genomic DNA was distributed in equal portions over several immunoSEQ plates. Here immunoSEQ multiplex PCR was the method, and the copy in TCRdb shows in-frame clones only, minus some. The sample contains 1.5 million to 2.5 million clones, about 95% of which appear only once. The J segment lost 2 bases and the V segment lost 5 bases, leaving 7 bases of the junction unmatched. Germline CDR1 reads SGHVS; CDR2 reads FNYEAQ. The CDR3 loop spans 16 amino acids.

This sequence originates from a man in his late teens or twenties in good health. V usage is TRBV7-6 and J usage is TRBJ1-3, with 9 bases fitting TRBD1. Sequenced input: naive CD8+ T cells sorted from blood. The CDR3 region is CASSIQGAQTGNTIYF. CDR3 DNA: TGTGCCAGCAGCATACAGGGGGCGCAAACTGGAAACACCATATATTTT.